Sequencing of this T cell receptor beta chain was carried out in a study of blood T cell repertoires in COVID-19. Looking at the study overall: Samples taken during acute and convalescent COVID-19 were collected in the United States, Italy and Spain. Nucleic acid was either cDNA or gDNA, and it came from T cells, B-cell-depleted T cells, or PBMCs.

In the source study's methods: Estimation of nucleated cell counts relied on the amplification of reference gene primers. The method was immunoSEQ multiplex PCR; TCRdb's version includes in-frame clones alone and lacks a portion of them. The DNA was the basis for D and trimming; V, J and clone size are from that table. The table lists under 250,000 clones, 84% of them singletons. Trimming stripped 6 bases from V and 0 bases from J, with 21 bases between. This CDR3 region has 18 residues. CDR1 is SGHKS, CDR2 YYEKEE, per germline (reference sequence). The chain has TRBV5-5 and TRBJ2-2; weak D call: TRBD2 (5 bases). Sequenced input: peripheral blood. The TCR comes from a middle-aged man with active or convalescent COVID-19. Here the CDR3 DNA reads TGTGCCAGCACTATTGAGAGGGAGTCAAGGGCGAACACCGGGGAGCTGTTTTTT. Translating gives CASTIERESRANTGELFF.